This entry is about one T cell receptor (beta chain). As processed by the authors: Amplification with reference gene primers provided the estimates of nucleated cell counts. The method was immunoSEQ multiplex PCR; TCRdb's version includes in-frame clones alone and lacks a portion of them. V, J and clone size reflect that table, while D and trimming were determined from the DNA. The table includes 25,000 to 35,000 clones, 90% to 95% detected once. This sample stems from a study of blood T cell repertoires in COVID-19. Study-level background: Specimens from acute and convalescent COVID-19 originated in the United States, Italy and Spain. Nucleic acid was either cDNA or gDNA, and it came from T cells, B-cell-depleted T cells, or PBMCs.

Germline V lookup: CDR1 MDHEN, CDR2 SYDVKM. Trimming removed 3 bases from V and 1 base from J, with 3 bases in between. The CDR3 extends over 13 amino acids. This clonotype originated in a human donor with active COVID-19. The donor label of this sample is uncertain. The material sequenced was peripheral blood. The rearrangement joins TRBV28 to TRBJ2-2; D is uncertain. The CDR3, as DNA: TGTGCCAGCAGTTTCCAGAACACCGGGGAGCTGTTTTTT. Amino acids: CASSFQNTGELFF. Complete variable domain (other parts from reference TRBV28 and TRBJ2-2): DVKVTQSSRYLVKRTGEKVFLECVQDMDHENMFWYRQDPGLGLRLIYFSYDVKMKEKGDIPEGYSVSREKKERFSLILESASTNQTSMYLCASSFQNTGELFFGEGSRLTVL.